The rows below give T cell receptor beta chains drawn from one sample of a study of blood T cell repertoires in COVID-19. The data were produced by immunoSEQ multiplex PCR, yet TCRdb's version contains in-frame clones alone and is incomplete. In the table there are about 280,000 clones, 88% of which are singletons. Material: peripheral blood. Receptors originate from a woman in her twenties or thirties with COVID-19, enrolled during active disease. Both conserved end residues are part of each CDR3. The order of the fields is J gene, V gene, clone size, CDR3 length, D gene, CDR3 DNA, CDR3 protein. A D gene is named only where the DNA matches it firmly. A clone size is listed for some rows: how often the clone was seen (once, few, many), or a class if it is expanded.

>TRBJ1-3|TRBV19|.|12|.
TGTGCCAGTACCGACAGGGGAAACACCATATATTTT
CASTDRGNTIYF
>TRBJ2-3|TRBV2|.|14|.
TGTGCCAGCAGTGTACAAGCGAGCACAGATACGCAGTATTTT
CASSVQASTDTQYF
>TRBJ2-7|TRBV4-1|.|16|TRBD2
TGCGCCAGCAGCCCTACCCCGGGGGGGCCCTTCCACGAGCAGTACTTC
CASSPTPGGPFHEQYF
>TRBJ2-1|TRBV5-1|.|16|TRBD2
TGCGCCAGCAGCTCCGAAAGACTAGCGGGGTACAATGAGCAGTTCTTC
CASSSERLAGYNEQFF
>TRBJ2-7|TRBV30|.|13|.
TGTGCCTATGGACCCACGGGAGTTCGCGAGCAGTACTTC
CAYGPTGVREQYF
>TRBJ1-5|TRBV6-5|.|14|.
TGTGCCAGCAGTACCGGACAGCTCAATCAGCCCCAGCATTTT
CASSTGQLNQPQHF
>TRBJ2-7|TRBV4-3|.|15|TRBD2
TGCGCCAGCAGCCAAGAGACTAGCGGCTCCTACGAGCAGTACTTC
CASSQETSGSYEQYF
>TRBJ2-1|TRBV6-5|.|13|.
TGTGCCAGCAGTTACTCGAATGCAGGTGAGCAGTTCTTC
CASSYSNAGEQFF
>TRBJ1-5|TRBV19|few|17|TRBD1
TGTGCCAGTAGTCCTATGGACAGGGGAGGAAACAATCAGCCCCAGCATTTT
CASSPMDRGGNNQPQHF
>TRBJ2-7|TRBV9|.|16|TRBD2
TGTGCCAGCAGCCCCCGGACTAGCGGGAGGGCCTTCGAGCAGTACTTC
CASSPRTSGRAFEQYF
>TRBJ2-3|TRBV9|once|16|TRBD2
TGTGCCAGCAGCGTCTCCGGGACTAGTATCACAGATACGCAGTATTTT
CASSVSGTSITDTQYF
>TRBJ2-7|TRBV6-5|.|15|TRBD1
TGTGCCAGCAGTTATAGACAGGGGGCCCCCTACGAGCAGTACTTC
CASSYRQGAPYEQYF
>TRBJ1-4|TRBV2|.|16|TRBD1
TGTGCCAGCAGTGCACAGGGGTGGGCAACTAATGAAAAACTGTTTTTT
CASSAQGWATNEKLFF
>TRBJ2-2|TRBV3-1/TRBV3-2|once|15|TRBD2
TGTGCCAGCAGCCAAGATAGGGGAGGGACCGGGGAGCTGTTTTTT
CASSQDRGGTGELFF
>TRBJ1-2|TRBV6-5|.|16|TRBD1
TGTGCCAGCAGTTCCGTATCGGGACAGGGCCGCTATGGCTACACCTTC
CASSSVSGQGRYGYTF
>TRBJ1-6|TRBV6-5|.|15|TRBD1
TGTGCCAGCAGTCGACAGGGGTCGGGTAATTCACCCCTCCACTTT
CASSRQGSGNSPLHF
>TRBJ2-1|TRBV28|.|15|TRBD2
TGTGCCAGCAGTTTATCTAGCGGATCCTACAATGAGCAGTTCTTC
CASSLSSGSYNEQFF
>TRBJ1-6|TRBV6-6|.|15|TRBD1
TGTGCCAGCAGCCCCGGGACAGCTGTTAATTCACCCCTCCACTTT
CASSPGTAVNSPLHF
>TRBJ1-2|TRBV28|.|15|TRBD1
TGTGCCAGCAGTCCGTCGCTCACAGGGGGGTATGGCTACACCTTC
CASSPSLTGGYGYTF
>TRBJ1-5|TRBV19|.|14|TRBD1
TGTGCCAGTAGGAGGAGAGGGGGCCATCAGCCCCAGCATTTT
CASRRRGGHQPQHF
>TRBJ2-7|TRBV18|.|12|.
TGTGCCAGCTCTCCCGACAGCTACGAGCAGTACTTC
CASSPDSYEQYF
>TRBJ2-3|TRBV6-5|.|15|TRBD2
TGTGCCAGCGGGACTAGCTCCTCGGGGACAGATACGCAGTATTTT
CASGTSSSGTDTQYF
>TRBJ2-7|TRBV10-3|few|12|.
TGTGCCATCAGTGAGTCCAGATACGAGCAGTACTTC
CAISESRYEQYF
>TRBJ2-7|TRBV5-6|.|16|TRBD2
TGTGCCAGCAGCCCCCTGGTGCGGGAGACGGGTAACGAGCAGTACTTC
CASSPLVRETGNEQYF
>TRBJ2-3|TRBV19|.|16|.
TGTGCCAGTAGACCCCGAGGAGGGTTAAACACAGATACGCAGTATTTT
CASRPRGGLNTDTQYF
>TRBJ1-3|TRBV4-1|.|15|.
TGCGCCAGCAGCCAAGACAGGGGAGCAGGAAACACCATATATTTT
CASSQDRGAGNTIYF
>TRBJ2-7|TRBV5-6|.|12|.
TGTGCCAGCAGCTGGGCCCAGTACGAGCAGTACTTC
CASSWAQYEQYF
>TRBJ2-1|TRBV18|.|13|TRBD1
TGTGCCAGCTCACGGACAGGGGAGAATGAGCAGTTCTTC
CASSRTGENEQFF
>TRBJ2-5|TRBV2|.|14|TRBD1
TGTGCCAGCAGACCGGGACAGACACAAGAGACCCAGTACTTC
CASRPGQTQETQYF
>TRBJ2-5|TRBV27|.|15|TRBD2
TGTGCCAGCAGTTCTTCTAGCGGGAGGGGGAAGACCCAGTACTTC
CASSSSSGRGKTQYF
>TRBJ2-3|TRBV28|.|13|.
TGTGCCAGCAGTTTATTCAAGCCGGATACGCAGTATTTT
CASSLFKPDTQYF
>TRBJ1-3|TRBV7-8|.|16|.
TGTGCCAGCAGCCCCCAAAGTCCGACGAGGGGAAACACCATATATTTT
CASSPQSPTRGNTIYF
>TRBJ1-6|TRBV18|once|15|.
TGTGCCAGTTCAGTGGGGAGCTCCTATAATTCACCCCTCCACTTT
CASSVGSSYNSPLHF
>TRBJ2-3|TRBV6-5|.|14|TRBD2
TGTGCCAGCACCCGACTAGCGGGTACAGATACGCAGTATTTT
CASTRLAGTDTQYF
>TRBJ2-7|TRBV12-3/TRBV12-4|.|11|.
TGTGCCAGCAGTTTCACCTACGAGCAGTACTTC
CASSFTYEQYF
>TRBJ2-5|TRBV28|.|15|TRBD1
TGTGCCAGCAGTTCTTCCGGGGACAGTCGAGAGACCCAGTACTTC
CASSSSGDSRETQYF
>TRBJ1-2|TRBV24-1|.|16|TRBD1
TGTGCCACCAGCGAGGGGGACAGGGTGGGCTTGGATGGCTACACCTTC
CATSEGDRVGLDGYTF
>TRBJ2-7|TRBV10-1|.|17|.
TGCGCCAGCAGTGCCTCGCATCGCTCTTTTCCCCCGGGGGAGCAGTACTTC
CASSASHRSFPPGEQYF
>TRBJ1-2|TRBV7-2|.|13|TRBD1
TGTGCCAGCAACAACAGGGGCAACTATGGCTACACCTTC
CASNNRGNYGYTF
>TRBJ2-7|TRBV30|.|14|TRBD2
TGTGCCTGGAGTGTCAGGGGGACTAGCGGGGAGCAGTACTTC
CAWSVRGTSGEQYF
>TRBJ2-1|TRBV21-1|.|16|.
TGTGCCAGCAGCAAACTGGAGGGGAGCTCCTACAATGAGCAGTTCTTC
CASSKLEGSSYNEQFF
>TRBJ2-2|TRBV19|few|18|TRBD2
TGTGCCAGTAGACCGGGACTAGCGGGAGGGGGTGGCACCGGGGAGCTGTTTTTT
CASRPGLAGGGGTGELFF
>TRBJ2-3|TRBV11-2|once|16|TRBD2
TGTGCCAGCAGCTTAATAGCGGGAGGGCAGACAGATACGCAGTATTTT
CASSLIAGGQTDTQYF
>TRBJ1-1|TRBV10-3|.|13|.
TGTGCCATCAGTGAGACAGTGAACACTGAAGCTTTCTTT
CAISETVNTEAFF
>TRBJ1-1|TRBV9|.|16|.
TGTGCCAGCAGCGTAGGCACGCAGGGTCCTTACACTGAAGCTTTCTTT
CASSVGTQGPYTEAFF
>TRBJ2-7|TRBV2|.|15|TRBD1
TGTGCCAGCACTAAATTCCGGGACAGCGTGGACGAGCAGTACTTC
CASTKFRDSVDEQYF
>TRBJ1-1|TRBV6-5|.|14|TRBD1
TGTGCCTGTTCCAGGGGGGAGCCAACCACTGAAGCTTTCTTT
CACSRGEPTTEAFF
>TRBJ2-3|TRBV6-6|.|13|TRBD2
TGTGCCGGTAGCGGGAGATCGGGTGATACGCAGTATTTT
CAGSGRSGDTQYF
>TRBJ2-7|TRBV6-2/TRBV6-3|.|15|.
TGTGCCAGCAGCGCCCCCGGTTGGGCAGGGCTCGAGCAGTACTTC
CASSAPGWAGLEQYF
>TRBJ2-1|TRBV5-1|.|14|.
TGCGCCAGCAGCTTGGTGGGGACTCTCAATGAGCAGTTCTTC
CASSLVGTLNEQFF
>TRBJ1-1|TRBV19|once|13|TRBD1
TGTGCCAGTAGCGGGACAGGGGGAAATGAAGCTTTCTTT
CASSGTGGNEAFF